The TCR beta chain described here comes from a study of T cell responses to AZD1222 COVID-19 vaccine. Study summary: Pooling was applied to second doses at about 4 or about 12 weeks.

The CDR3 extends over 11 amino acids. Deletions cut 5 bases from V and 11 bases from J, with 13 bases between. Germline V CDR1 and CDR2: DFQATT, SNEGSKA (reference sequence). Profiled with immunoSEQ multiplex PCR; TCRdb holds only in-frame clones, not every one. This sample has more than 95,000 clones; 75% to 90% occur once, and the top ten carry under 8.5%. This sequence originates from an adult in good health. V is TRBV20-1 and J is TRBJ2-1; unclear D gene. Here the sequenced sample was peripheral blood, taken on day 0 of AZD1222 vaccination. As DNA, the CDR3 is TGCAGTGCTCAGGACGAATTGAAGCAGTTCTTC. Amino acid sequence: CSAQDELKQFF.